The TCR beta chain described here comes from a study of naive and memory T cell subsets. General study findings and limits: Possibly reflecting memory cells re-expressing CD45RA, a few larger clonotypes occurred in naive repertoires, especially CD8. Naive and memory subsets had different power law exponents for TCR abundance.

An equimolar mix of two oligonucleotides served as the beta constant-region primer for TRBC1 and TRBC2. Four rounds of PCR amplified the ligated cDNA using nested alpha and beta constant-region primers plus SP2. TCRdb used MiXCR to reprocess the UMI-ligation and nested PCR reads, holding one entry per CDR3 protein. The table includes over 110,000 distinct CDR3 sequences, about 20% detected once. Comment on this clonotype: Its matching antigen is unknown.

CMV status came from CD4+ T cell IFNgamma after overnight CMV lysate stimulation of fresh PBMCs. V lost 3 bases, J lost 6 bases, and 4 bases stayed unmatched. Germline lookup yields CDR1 MDHEN and CDR2 SYDVKM. The CDR3 contains 13 residues. The receptor was isolated from a human donor in good health. The sample taken for sequencing was naive CD8+ T cells from blood. V usage is TRBV28 and J usage is TRBJ2-7; 8 positions match TRBD2. The CDR3 loop is CASSFETSAEQYF. CDR3 coding DNA: TGTGCCAGCAGTTTCGAGACTAGCGCCGAGCAGTACTTC.